These T cell receptor beta chains were read from a single sample in a study of identical twins. MiXCR, applied by TCRdb to the 5' RACE reads, yields one record per CDR3 protein. The repertoire holds 450,000 or so distinct CDR3 sequences, with approximately 15% as singletons. These data also featured in a second study, about yellow fever vaccine responses in identical twins.

Specimen: CD4+ T cells sorted from blood. The receptors here all came from a woman under 30 in good health. Each CDR3 is given without its conserved first and last residue. The order of the fields is CDR3 length, J gene, V gene, CDR3 protein.

>10|TRBJ1-2|TRBV29-1
SVDGAGPGYT
>10|TRBJ2-7|TRBV2
ASDRVTYEQY
>10|TRBJ2-7|TRBV29-1
SVDTGTDEQY
>12|TRBJ2-7|TRBV7-9
ASSAGTSGYEQY
>11|TRBJ2-5|TRBV5-1
ASSSSTKETQY
>13|TRBJ2-7|TRBV24-1
ATSDSGQDPYEQY
>12|TRBJ2-2|TRBV10-3
AISGQGATGELF
>15|TRBJ2-3|TRBV20-1
SARAQGLAGEADTQY
>17|TRBJ2-3|TRBV19
ASSTKLGIAAVGLDTQY
>11|TRBJ2-5|TRBV4-2
ASSEREWETQY
>11|TRBJ2-5|TRBV6-1
ASRTDFQETQY
>14|TRBJ2-1|TRBV14
ASSKDGDVRYNEQF
>15|TRBJ2-1|TRBV11-3
ASSFSGLAGGGNEQF
>11|TRBJ1-1|TRBV28
ASSLQGWTEAF
>15|TRBJ2-5|TRBV7-9
ASSLNGALRIAETQY
>12|TRBJ1-1|TRBV6-2/TRBV6-3
ASSYGGQNTEAF
>11|TRBJ2-7|TRBV7-3
ASSRTGTNEQY
>12|TRBJ1-2|TRBV3-1
ASSQSSGGTGYT
>14|TRBJ2-1|TRBV27
ASSPRTSGGYNEQF
>12|TRBJ1-2|TRBV4-3
ASSQDSGLSGYT
>14|TRBJ2-7|TRBV12-3/TRBV12-4
ASSFGGGDSGYEQY
>15|TRBJ2-5|TRBV7-2
ASSASTSGGPHGTQY
>15|TRBJ1-1|TRBV5-1
ASSRGTGYESNTEAF
>14|TRBJ2-7|TRBV21-1
ASSKSRASDPYEQY
>14|TRBJ2-2|TRBV6-2/TRBV6-3
ASISPREKPTGELF
>13|TRBJ2-5|TRBV18
ASSPLASGGETQY
>13|TRBJ2-5|TRBV15
ATSRERLAGETQY
>12|TRBJ2-7|TRBV6-4
ASSATDSATEQY
>12|TRBJ2-6|TRBV3-1
ASRLGHGANVLT
>12|TRBJ2-3|TRBV5-1
ASKEGGHGDTQY
>14|TRBJ2-3|TRBV7-3
ASSLTSGAGTDTQY
>13|TRBJ1-5|TRBV11-2
ASSLGGSGNQPQH
>16|TRBJ2-3|TRBV6-1
ASSRTSGSGGGTDTQY
>13|TRBJ2-7|TRBV3-1
ASSQADREVYEQY
>14|TRBJ2-1|TRBV12-3/TRBV12-4
ASSLADRVISNEQF
>15|TRBJ2-1|TRBV6-5
ASSYSIGGSFGYEQF
>12|TRBJ2-5|TRBV20-1
SAALAGLQETQY
>13|TRBJ2-3|TRBV4-3
ASSPMASGTDTQY
>12|TRBJ2-7|TRBV6-2/TRBV6-3
ASSSRFETYEQY
>14|TRBJ2-1|TRBV4-3
ASSPTGLSTYNEQF
>13|TRBJ2-1|TRBV19
ASSIVAGQYNEQF
>12|TRBJ2-1|TRBV7-9
ASSLVPRGGEQF
>12|TRBJ2-1|TRBV11-2
ASSSGTSGGEQF
>10|TRBJ2-5|TRBV10-3
AISVSEETQY
>12|TRBJ2-5|TRBV7-9
ASSQRELRETQY
>12|TRBJ1-2|TRBV29-1
SVEDPPGARSYT
>14|TRBJ2-7|TRBV25-1
ASSAHLGPASYEQY
>16|TRBJ2-1|TRBV7-8
ASSLRRLAYGEYNEQF
>13|TRBJ2-5|TRBV2
ASRGGTGVQETQY
>17|TRBJ2-2|TRBV29-1
SVDETRQRSFLTTGELF